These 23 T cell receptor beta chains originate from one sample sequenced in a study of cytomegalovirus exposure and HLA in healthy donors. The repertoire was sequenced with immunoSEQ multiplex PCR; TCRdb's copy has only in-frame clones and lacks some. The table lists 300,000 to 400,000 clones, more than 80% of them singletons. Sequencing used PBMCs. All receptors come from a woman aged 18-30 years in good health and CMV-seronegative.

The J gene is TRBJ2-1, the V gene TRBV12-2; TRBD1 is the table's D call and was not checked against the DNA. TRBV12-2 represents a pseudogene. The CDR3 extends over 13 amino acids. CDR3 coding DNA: TGTGCAAGTCCCCCTTCGCCAGACAATGAGCAGTTCTTC. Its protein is CASPPSPDNEQFF.

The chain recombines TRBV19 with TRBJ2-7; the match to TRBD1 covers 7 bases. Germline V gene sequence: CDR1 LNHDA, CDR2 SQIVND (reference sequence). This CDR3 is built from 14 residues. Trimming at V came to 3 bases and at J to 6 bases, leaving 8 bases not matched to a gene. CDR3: CASSMTGTLGEQYF. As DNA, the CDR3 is TGTGCCAGTAGTATGACAGGGACCTTGGGCGAGCAGTACTTC.

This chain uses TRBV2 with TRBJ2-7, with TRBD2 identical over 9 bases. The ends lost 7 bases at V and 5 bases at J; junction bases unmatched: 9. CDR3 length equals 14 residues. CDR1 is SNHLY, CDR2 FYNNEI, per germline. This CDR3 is CASKKTSGLNEQYF. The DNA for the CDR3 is TGTGCCAGCAAGAAGACTAGCGGCCTAAACGAGCAGTACTTC.

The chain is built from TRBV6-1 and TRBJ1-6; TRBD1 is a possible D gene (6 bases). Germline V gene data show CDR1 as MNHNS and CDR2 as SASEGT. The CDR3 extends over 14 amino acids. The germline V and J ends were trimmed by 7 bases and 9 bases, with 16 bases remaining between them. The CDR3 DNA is TGTGCCAGCAACCGCCAGGGGAGGGTTTCACCCCTCCACTTT. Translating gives CASNRQGRVSPLHF.

This CDR3 is CASSPRGYEQYF. CDR3 coding DNA: TGTGCCAGCAGCCCACGAGGCTACGAGCAGTACTTC. V usage is TRBV11-2 and J usage is TRBJ2-7; D remains ambiguous. Trimming took off 5 bases at V and 3 bases at J, with 8 bases between the two ends. CDR3 length equals 12 residues. Germline lookup yields CDR1 SGHAT and CDR2 FQNNGV.

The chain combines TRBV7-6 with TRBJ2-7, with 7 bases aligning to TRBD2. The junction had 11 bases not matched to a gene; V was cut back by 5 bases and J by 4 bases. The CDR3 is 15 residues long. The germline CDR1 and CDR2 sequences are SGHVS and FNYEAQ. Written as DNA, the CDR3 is TGTGCCAGCAGCCCGAACGGGGCTAGCGGTTACGAGCAGTACTTC. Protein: CASSPNGASGYEQYF.

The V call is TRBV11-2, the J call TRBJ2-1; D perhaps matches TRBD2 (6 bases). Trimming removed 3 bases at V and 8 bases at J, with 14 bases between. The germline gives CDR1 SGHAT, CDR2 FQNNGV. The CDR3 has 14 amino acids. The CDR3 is CASSLTRVTDEQFF. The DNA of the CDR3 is TGTGCCAGCAGCTTGACTAGAGTTACCGATGAGCAGTTCTTC.

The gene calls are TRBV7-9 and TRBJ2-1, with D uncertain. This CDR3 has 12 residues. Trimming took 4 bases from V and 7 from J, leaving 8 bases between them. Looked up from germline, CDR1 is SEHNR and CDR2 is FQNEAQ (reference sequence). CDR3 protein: CASSSLVNEQFF. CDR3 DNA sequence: TGTGCCAGCAGCTCTCTAGTGAATGAGCAGTTCTTC.

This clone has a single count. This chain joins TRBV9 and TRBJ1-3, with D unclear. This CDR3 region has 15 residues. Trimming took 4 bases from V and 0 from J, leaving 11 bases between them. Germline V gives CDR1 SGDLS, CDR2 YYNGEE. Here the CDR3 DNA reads TGTGCCAGCAGCCGGAGGGCTCACTCTGGAAACACCATATATTTT. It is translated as CASSRRAHSGNTIYF.

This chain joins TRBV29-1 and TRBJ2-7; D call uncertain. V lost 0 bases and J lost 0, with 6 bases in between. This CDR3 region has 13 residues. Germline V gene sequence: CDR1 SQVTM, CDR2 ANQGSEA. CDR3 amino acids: CSVEDTSSYEQYF. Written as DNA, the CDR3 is TGCAGCGTTGAAGACACAAGCTCCTACGAGCAGTACTTC.

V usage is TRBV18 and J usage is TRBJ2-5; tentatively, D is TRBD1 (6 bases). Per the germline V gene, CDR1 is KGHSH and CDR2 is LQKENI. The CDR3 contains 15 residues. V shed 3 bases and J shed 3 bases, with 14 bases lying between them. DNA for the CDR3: TGTGCCAGCTCACCTAGATCGACAGGAAAAGAGACCCAGTACTTC. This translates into CASSPRSTGKETQYF. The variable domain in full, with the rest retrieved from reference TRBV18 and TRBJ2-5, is NAGVMQNPRHLVRRRGQEARLRCSPMKGHSHVYWYRQLPEEGLKFMVYLQKENIIDESGMPKERFSAEFPKEGPSILRIQQVVRGDSAAYFCASSPRSTGKETQYFGPGTRLLVL.

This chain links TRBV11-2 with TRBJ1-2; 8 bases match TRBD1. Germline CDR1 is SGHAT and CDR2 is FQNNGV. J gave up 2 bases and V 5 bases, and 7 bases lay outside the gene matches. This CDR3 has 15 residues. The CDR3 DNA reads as TGTGCCAGCAGCCCCCGGACAGGGCCCAACTATGGCTACACCTTC. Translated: CASSPRTGPNYGYTF.

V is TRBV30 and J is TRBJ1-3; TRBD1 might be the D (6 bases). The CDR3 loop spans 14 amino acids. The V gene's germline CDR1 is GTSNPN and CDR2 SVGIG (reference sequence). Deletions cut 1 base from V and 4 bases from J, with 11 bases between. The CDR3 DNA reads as TGTGCCTGGAGTGAAGGGGGATCCGGAAACACCATATATTTT. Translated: CAWSEGGSGNTIYF.

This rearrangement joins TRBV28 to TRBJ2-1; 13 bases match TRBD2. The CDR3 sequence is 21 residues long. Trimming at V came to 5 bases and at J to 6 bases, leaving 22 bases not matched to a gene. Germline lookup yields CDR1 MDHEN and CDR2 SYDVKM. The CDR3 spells CASSPGLAGAPGFLGRNEQFF. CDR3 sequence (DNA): TGTGCCAGCAGTCCTGGACTAGCGGGAGCGCCTGGGTTCCTTGGGCGCAATGAGCAGTTCTTC.

The CDR3 spells CATKLAGGPNTQYF. CDR3 sequence (DNA): TGTGCCACCAAACTAGCGGGGGGGCCGAATACGCAGTATTTT. The V and J genes are TRBV15 and TRBJ2-3, with 13 bases that match TRBD2. Germline lookup yields CDR1 LNHNV and CDR2 YYDKDF (reference sequence). This CDR3 region has 14 residues. Trimming at V came to 7 bases and at J to 7 bases, leaving 5 bases not matched to a gene. Together with reference TRBV15 and TRBJ2-3, the CDR3 gives the full variable domain: DAMVIQNPRYQVTQFGKPVTLSCSQTLNHNVMYWYQQKSSQAPKLLFHYYDKDFNNEADTPDNFQSRRPNTSFCFLDIRSPGLGDTAMYLCATKLAGGPNTQYFGPGTRLTVL.

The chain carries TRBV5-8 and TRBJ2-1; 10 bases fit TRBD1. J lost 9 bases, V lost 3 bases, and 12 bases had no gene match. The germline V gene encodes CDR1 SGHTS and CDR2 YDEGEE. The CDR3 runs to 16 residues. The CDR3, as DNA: TGTGCCAGCAGCTCCGGGACAGGGGAACCCAGGAGTGAGCAGTTCTTC. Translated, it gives CASSSGTGEPRSEQFF.

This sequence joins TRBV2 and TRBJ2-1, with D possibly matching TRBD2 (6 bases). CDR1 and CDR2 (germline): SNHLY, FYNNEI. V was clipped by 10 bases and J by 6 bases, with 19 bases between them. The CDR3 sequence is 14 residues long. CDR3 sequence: CATFPREESNEQFF. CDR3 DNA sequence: TGTGCCACCTTCCCGAGGGAGGAAAGCAATGAGCAGTTCTTC.

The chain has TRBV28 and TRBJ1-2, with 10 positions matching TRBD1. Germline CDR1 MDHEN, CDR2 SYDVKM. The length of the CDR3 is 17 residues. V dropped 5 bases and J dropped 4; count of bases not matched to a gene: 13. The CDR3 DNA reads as TGTGCCAGCAGTGGGGCATCCTCGACAGGGGGCGGCTATGGCTACACCTTC. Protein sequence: CASSGASSTGGGYGYTF.

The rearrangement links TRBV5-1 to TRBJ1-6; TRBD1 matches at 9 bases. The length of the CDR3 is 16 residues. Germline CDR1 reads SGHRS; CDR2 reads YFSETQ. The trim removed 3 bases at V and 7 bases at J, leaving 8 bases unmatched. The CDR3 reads CASSSPGQGVNSPLHF. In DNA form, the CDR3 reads TGCGCCAGCAGCTCCCCGGGACAGGGTGTGAATTCACCCCTCCACTTT.

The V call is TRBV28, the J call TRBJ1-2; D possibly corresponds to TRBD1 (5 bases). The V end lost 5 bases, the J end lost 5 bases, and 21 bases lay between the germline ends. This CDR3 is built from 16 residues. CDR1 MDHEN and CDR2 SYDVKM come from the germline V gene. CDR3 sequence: CASSPLIGRAEYGYTF. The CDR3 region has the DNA TGTGCCAGCAGTCCCCTGATCGGCAGGGCAGAGTATGGCTACACCTTC.

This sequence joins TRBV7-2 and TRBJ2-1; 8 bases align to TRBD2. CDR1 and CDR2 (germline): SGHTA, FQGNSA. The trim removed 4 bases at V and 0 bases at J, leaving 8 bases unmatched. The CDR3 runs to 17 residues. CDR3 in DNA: TGTGCCAGCAGCTCCGGCGGGGCGGGAGGCTCCTACAATGAGCAGTTCTTC. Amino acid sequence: CASSSGGAGGSYNEQFF.

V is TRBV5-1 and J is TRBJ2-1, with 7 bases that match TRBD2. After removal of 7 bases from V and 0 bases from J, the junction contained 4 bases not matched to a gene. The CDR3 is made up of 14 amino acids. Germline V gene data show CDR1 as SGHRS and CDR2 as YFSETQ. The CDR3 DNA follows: TGCGCCAGCGGGGAGGGAGCCTCCTACAATGAGCAGTTCTTC. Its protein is CASGEGASYNEQFF.

This chain's CDR3 is CASFPGRGRARDGANVLTF. The CDR3 bases are TGTGCCAGCTTTCCAGGACGAGGCAGGGCCAGAGATGGGGCCAACGTCCTGACTTTC. This chain joins TRBV2 and TRBJ2-6, with a tentative D call TRBD1 (5 bases). The CDR3 length is 19 residues. CDR1 is SNHLY, CDR2 FYNNEI, per germline. Deletions cut 8 bases from V and 3 bases from J, with 26 bases between. Combining the CDR3 with reference TRBV2 and TRBJ2-6 gives the whole variable domain EPEVTQTPSHQVTQMGQEVILRCVPISNHLYFYWYRQILGQKVEFLVSFYNNEISEKSEIFDDQFSVERPDGSNFTLKIRSTKLEDSAMYFCASFPGRGRARDGANVLTFGAGSRLTVL.